Below are 27 T cell receptor beta chains sequenced from a single sample in a study of blood T cell repertoires in COVID-19. Repertoires were generated with immunoSEQ multiplex PCR, while TCRdb's copy carries only in-frame clones and drops some. The sample shows around 310,000 clones, around 91% of them seen only once. The sequencing input was peripheral blood. These receptors were collected from a woman in her forties with COVID-19, enrolled during active disease.

The V gene is TRBV20-1, the J gene TRBJ1-4, with D hard to call. This CDR3 is 16 amino acids long. V lost 3 bases, J lost 4 bases, and 18 bases lay in between. Per the germline V gene, CDR1 is DFQATT and CDR2 is SNEGSKA (reference sequence). This CDR3 reads CSASRGAGGFNEKLFF. The CDR3 DNA follows: TGCAGTGCTAGTCGCGGTGCCGGAGGATTTAATGAAAAACTGTTTTTT.

V gene TRBV3-1 (or the pseudogene TRBV3-2) combines with J gene TRBJ2-1, with D perhaps TRBD1 (6 bases). Germline values: CDR1 LGHDT, CDR2 YNNKEL (reference sequence). Trimming pared 0 bases from V and 8 bases from J, leaving 11 bases between. The CDR3 is 14 amino acids. CDR3 in amino acids: CASSQEWGRDEQFF. DNA of the CDR3: TGTGCCAGCAGCCAAGAGTGGGGGCGCGATGAGCAGTTCTTC.

CDR3 nucleotides: TGTGCCAGCAGCGTAGGTCGGACTAGGCAGTATTTT. Translating it yields CASSVGRTRQYF. The V and J genes are TRBV9 and TRBJ2-3, with 7 bases lining up with TRBD2. This CDR3 has 12 residues. The germline V gene encodes CDR1 SGDLS and CDR2 YYNGEE. V shed 0 bases, J shed 11 bases, and the junction held 3 bases outside the gene matches.

The chain couples TRBV4-3 to TRBJ2-1, with TRBD2 matching over 7 bases. This CDR3 spans 15 amino acids. The germline V gene encodes CDR1 LGHNA and CDR2 YSLEER. J was trimmed by 8 bases and V by 2 bases; bases with no gene match: 9. DNA of the CDR3: TGCGCCAGCAGCCAATTTACGGGGGGTCGAGATGAGCAGTTCTTC. Amino acid sequence: CASSQFTGGRDEQFF.

CDR3 region: CASSIEQEQPQHF. CDR3 bases: TGTGCCAGTAGTATAGAACAAGAACAGCCCCAGCATTTT. V and J are TRBV19 and TRBJ1-5, with D hard to call. There are 13 residues in the CDR3. CDR1 and CDR2 (germline): LNHDA, SQIVND (reference sequence). With 0 bases removed from V and 7 bases from J, the gap between germline ends came to 7 bases.

This sequence joins TRBV6-2 or TRBV6-3 and TRBJ1-5; no clear D. The CDR3 has 15 amino acids. The V end lost 4 bases, the J end lost 8 bases, and 18 bases lay between the germline ends. CDR1 and CDR2 (germline): MNHEY, SVGEGT. CDR3 bases: TGTGCCAGCAGTTCCCGCGGTCAACCTACCAAGCCCCAGCATTTT. Amino acids: CASSSRGQPTKPQHF.

J is TRBJ1-2 and V is TRBV7-9; 7 nucleotides line up with TRBD1. The germline CDR1 and CDR2 sequences are SEHNR and FQNEAQ (reference sequence). The CDR3 length is 14 residues. The J segment lost 7 bases and the V segment lost 5 bases, leaving 10 bases of the junction unmatched. The CDR3 reads CASSIYTTGVGYTF. CDR3 sequence (DNA): TGTGCCAGCAGCATCTATACCACAGGGGTTGGCTACACCTTC. Full variable domain (rest looked up from reference TRBV7-9 and TRBJ1-2): DTGVSQNPRHKITKRGQNVTFRCDPISEHNRLYWYRQTLGQGPEFLTYFQNEAQLEKSRLLSDRFSAERPKGSFSTLEIQRTEQGDSAMYLCASSIYTTGVGYTFGSGTRLTVV.

CDR3 sequence (DNA): TGTGCCAGTAGATCAGGGAAAGGTGTAGATACGCAGTATTTT. Protein sequence: CASRSGKGVDTQYF. The chain couples TRBV19 to TRBJ2-3; D is possibly TRBD1 (5 bases). The CDR3 contains 14 residues. The germline V and J ends were trimmed by 6 bases and 5 bases, with 15 bases remaining between them. The V gene's germline CDR1 is LNHDA and CDR2 SQIVND (reference sequence).

In this sample, this clone turned up once. The chain is built from TRBV28 and TRBJ1-2, with 9 positions matching TRBD1. V lost 3 bases to trimming and J lost 9 bases; unmatched junction nucleotides: 11. The CDR3 totals 15 residues. Germline CDR1 MDHEN, CDR2 SYDVKM. CDR3 DNA sequence: TGTGCCAGCAGTTTGGGGACAGGGACCCTCTTCAGCTACACCTTC. Translating it yields CASSLGTGTLFSYTF.

The rearrangement links TRBV5-6 to TRBJ1-5; TRBD1 aligns across 7 bases. Germline V CDR1 and CDR2: SGHDT, YYEEEE. This CDR3 is built from 13 residues. The trim removed 1 base at V and 7 bases at J, leaving 2 bases unmatched. This CDR3 reads CASSLSRGQPQHF. In DNA, the CDR3 is TGTGCCAGCAGCTTGAGCAGGGGGCAGCCCCAGCATTTT.

CDR3 sequence (DNA): TGTGCCAGCTCACCTCTAGGACAGGTCGAACTTGTGGCTTTCTTT. Its translation is CASSPLGQVELVAFF. The V call is TRBV18, the J call TRBJ1-1; 7 bases are shared with TRBD1. The length of the CDR3 is 15 residues. The V and J ends lost 3 bases and 11 bases, in that order; junction bases with no gene match: 15. In germline, CDR1 is KGHSH, CDR2 LQKENI.

This chain links TRBV7-9 with TRBJ1-5; TRBD1 might be the D (6 bases). V was cut by 5 bases and J by 3 bases, with 8 bases left in between. The V gene's germline CDR1 is SEHNR and CDR2 FQNEAQ (reference sequence). CDR3 length equals 13 residues. CDR3: CASSQGTNQPQHF. The CDR3 DNA reads TGTGCCAGCAGCCAGGGGACCAATCAGCCCCAGCATTTT.

In DNA form, the CDR3 reads TGTGCCAGCAGCTCTACAGGGATTACCTATGAAGCTTTCTTT. Translation: CASSSTGITYEAFF. The chain employs TRBV27 and TRBJ1-1, with a possible D match to TRBD1 (6 bases). Germline CDR1 reads MNHEY; CDR2 reads SMNVEV (reference sequence). The germline V and J ends were trimmed by 6 bases and 7 bases, with 18 bases remaining between them. This CDR3 contains 14 residues.

The rearrangement joins TRBV30 to TRBJ2-3; TRBD2 might be the D (5 bases). The germline CDR1 and CDR2 sequences are GTSNPN and SVGIG (reference sequence). Trimming removed 3 bases at V and 8 bases at J, with 18 bases between. This CDR3 has 14 amino acids. The CDR3 here is CAWSPTRWSGTQYF. The CDR3 DNA follows: TGTGCCTGGAGCCCCACTAGGTGGTCGGGTACGCAGTATTTT.

The rearrangement uses TRBV7-8 and TRBJ2-3; 9 positions agree with TRBD2. Trimming cost V 3 bases and J 1 base; bases outside gene matches: 2. This CDR3 is 15 amino acids long. The germline CDR1 and CDR2 sequences are SGHVS and FQNEAQ. Written as DNA, the CDR3 is TGTGCCAGCAGCTTGGGACTAGCTGGCACAGATACGCAGTATTTT. Amino acids: CASSLGLAGTDTQYF.

The chain employs TRBV5-1 and TRBJ1-1; 9 bases are shared with TRBD1. The length of the CDR3 is 16 residues. Looked up from germline, CDR1 is SGHRS and CDR2 is YFSETQ. The J segment lost 6 bases and the V segment lost 4 bases, leaving 13 bases of the junction unmatched. CDR3: CASSPGDRARGAEAFF. The CDR3 nucleotides are TGCGCCAGCAGCCCGGGGGACAGGGCCCGTGGGGCTGAAGCTTTCTTT.

V is TRBV28 and J is TRBJ2-3; maybe TRBD2 (6 bases). The CDR3 has 15 amino acids. In germline, CDR1 is MDHEN, CDR2 SYDVKM. V was cut by 6 bases and J by 6 bases, with 19 bases left in between. In nucleotides, the CDR3 is TGTGCCAGCAGACTTTGGCGGGGAAGTGGGGATACGCAGTATTTT. This gives the protein CASRLWRGSGDTQYF.

The rearrangement links TRBV6-4 to TRBJ2-7, with 7 positions matching TRBD1. CDR1 and CDR2 (germline): MRHNA, SNTAGT. V shed 2 bases, J shed 2 bases, and the junction held 6 bases outside the gene matches. CDR3 length: 15 amino acids. The CDR3 loop reads CASSDLPGGTYEQYF. As DNA, the CDR3 is TGTGCCAGCAGTGACCTGCCAGGGGGTACCTACGAGCAGTACTTC.

Concerning this clone itself: The sample contains more than one DNA sequence encoding this CDR3. The J gene is TRBJ1-1, the V gene TRBV5-1; 9 positions agree with TRBD1. The CDR3 extends over 14 amino acids. CDR1 and CDR2 from the germline V gene are SGHRS and YFSETQ. After removal of 3 bases from V and 4 bases from J, the junction contained 4 bases not matched to a gene. CDR3 sequence (DNA): TGCGCCAGCAGCTCACAGGGGGCAGGCACTGAAGCTTTCTTT. This codes for CASSSQGAGTEAFF.

The V gene is TRBV18, the J gene TRBJ1-1, with a possible D match to TRBD1 (6 bases). The CDR3 length is 14 residues. V lost 4 bases, J lost 1 base, and 10 bases lay in between. The germline V gene encodes CDR1 KGHSH and CDR2 LQKENI. The CDR3 reads CASSQQGPNTEAFF. The CDR3, as DNA: TGTGCCAGCTCACAACAGGGACCGAACACTGAAGCTTTCTTT.

This sequence joins TRBV29-1 and TRBJ2-5; no definite D call. The CDR3 totals 12 residues. CDR1 is SQVTM, CDR2 ANQGSEA, per germline. V gave up 5 bases and J gave up 1 base, with 8 bases separating them. This CDR3 is CSVLSGQETQYF. Here the CDR3 DNA reads TGCAGCGTTCTATCGGGCCAAGAGACCCAGTACTTC.

The chain employs TRBV24-1 and TRBJ2-3, with D maybe TRBD1 (6 bases). This CDR3 comprises 15 residues. The V end was cut by 0 bases, the J end by 3 bases, with 9 bases between. The germline V gene encodes CDR1 KGHDR and CDR2 SFDVKD. In DNA, the CDR3 is TGTGCCACCAGTGATTTGCCAGGGGTGACAGATACGCAGTATTTT. It yields the protein CATSDLPGVTDTQYF.

The V gene is TRBV4-3, the J gene TRBJ1-4; D is unresolved. The CDR3 covers 14 residues. Germline V gene sequence: CDR1 LGHNA, CDR2 YSLEER. Between the trimmed V and J ends, which lost 0 bases and 6 bases, there was a span of 8 bases. The CDR3 DNA reads TGCGCCAGCAGCCAAGACGGTGGTTATGAAAAACTGTTTTTT. Its protein is CASSQDGGYEKLFF.

The chain recombines TRBV6-4 with TRBJ2-1; D not resolved. The CDR3 is 16 residues long. The germline gives CDR1 MRHNA, CDR2 SNTAGT. Between the trimmed V and J ends, which lost 0 bases and 6 bases, there was a span of 15 bases. CDR3 in amino acids: CASSDSFRSDRNEQFF. Written as DNA, the CDR3 is TGTGCCAGCAGTGACTCGTTTCGTAGTGATCGCAATGAGCAGTTCTTC.

This sequence joins TRBV5-4 and TRBJ2-7; TRBD1 might be the D (6 bases). Trimming removed 5 bases at V and 2 bases at J, with 17 bases between. CDR3 size: 15 residues. The V gene's germline CDR1 is SGHNT and CDR2 YYREEE (reference sequence). CDR3 loop: CASSSPQQGPYEQYF. In DNA, the CDR3 is TGTGCCAGCAGTTCACCTCAACAGGGCCCCTACGAGCAGTACTTC.

V usage is TRBV6-6 and J usage is TRBJ1-5, with 7 nucleotides matching TRBD1. Trimming removed 6 bases from V and 0 bases from J; junction bases left unmatched: 5. Germline V gives CDR1 MNHNY, CDR2 SVGAGI (reference sequence). The CDR3 contains 15 residues. Here the CDR3 DNA reads TGTGCCAGCAGCTCGGGACAGCATAGCAATCAGCCCCAGCATTTT. It is translated as CASSSGQHSNQPQHF.

The J gene is TRBJ1-2, the V gene TRBV5-1, with TRBD1 identical over 10 bases. The junction had 3 bases not matched to a gene; V was cut back by 3 bases and J by 7 bases. The CDR3 totals 13 residues. Looked up from germline, CDR1 is SGHRS and CDR2 is YFSETQ. Written as DNA, the CDR3 is TGCGCCAGCAGCTCACGACAGGGGGCTGGCTACACCTTC. Translated, it gives CASSSRQGAGYTF. Combining the CDR3 with reference TRBV5-1 and TRBJ1-2 gives the whole variable domain KAGVTQTPRYLIKTRGQQVTLSCSPISGHRSVSWYQQTPGQGLQFLFEYFSETQRNKGNFPGRFSGRQFSNSRSEMNVSTLELGDSALYLCASSSRQGAGYTFGSGTRLTVV.